This T cell receptor (beta chain) was captured in a study of blood T cells in healthy people across ages. Comment on this clonotype: Its antigen is not identified.

Study-level results: Researchers said unsorted PBMCs prevented a conclusive naive versus antigen-experienced comparison.

The donors, aged roughly 6 to 95, were healthy Caucasians from Russia. Deletions cut 7 bases from V and 0 bases from J, with 10 bases between. This CDR3 contains 14 residues. Germline CDR1 and CDR2: MNHEY and SVGAGI. Through a sample-barcoded 5' primer and a J-beta primer mix, a second PCR was run for about 6 to 12 cycles. TCRdb re-derived calls from the 5' RACE reads in MiXCR, one entry per CDR3 protein. The sample includes 800,000 or so distinct CDR3 sequences, 62% of them seen just once. This sequence originates from a man aged 25 to 40 in good health. The V gene is TRBV6-5, the J gene TRBJ2-1; D is possibly TRBD1 (6 bases). The sequenced sample was blood. DNA for the CDR3: TGTGCCAGCAACGAAGGGGGCTCCTACAATGAGCAGTTCTTC. Its protein product is CASNEGGSYNEQFF.